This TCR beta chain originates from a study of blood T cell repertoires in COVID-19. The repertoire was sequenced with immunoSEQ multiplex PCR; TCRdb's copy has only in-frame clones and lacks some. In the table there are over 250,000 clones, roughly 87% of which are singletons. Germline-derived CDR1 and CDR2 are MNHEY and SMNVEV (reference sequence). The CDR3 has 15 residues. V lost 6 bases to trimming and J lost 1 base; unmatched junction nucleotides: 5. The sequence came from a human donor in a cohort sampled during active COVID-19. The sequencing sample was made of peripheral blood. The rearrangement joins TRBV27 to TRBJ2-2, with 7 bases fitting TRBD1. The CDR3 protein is CASRSTGLNTGELFF. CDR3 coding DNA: TGTGCCAGCAGGTCGACAGGGTTGAACACCGGGGAGCTGTTTTTT.